The clone carrying this TCR beta chain was seen only a few times. Profiled with immunoSEQ multiplex PCR; TCRdb holds only in-frame clones, not every one. The data show under 15,000 clones, approximately 82% seen once. The data derive from a study of graft-versus-host responses after intestinal transplantation. On the study more broadly: After anti-thymocyte globulin induction, recipients took tacrolimus and steroids for 2 to 3 years.

Germline V lookup: CDR1 SEHNR, CDR2 FQNEAQ (reference sequence). CDR3 size: 16 residues. Trimming took 5 bases from V and 5 from J; bases not matched to a gene: 14. Sequencing was performed on PBMCs, taken about 130 days after transplant. The clonotype was recovered from a human patient who received an intestinal transplant, so some T cells may come from the graft donor. This chain links TRBV7-9 with TRBJ2-5; 7 nucleotides line up with TRBD2. CDR3 DNA: TGTGCCAGCAGCCCTCACGGACTAGGGTTAGCGGAGACCCAGTACTTC. It yields the protein CASSPHGLGLAETQYF.